This TCR beta chain was recovered during a study of T cell repertoires in cytomegalovirus infection. For the study at large: The public TCR beta signatures pointed to both CMV infection and matching HLA type.

Study-wide results and limits: What dominated the ex vivo response were HLA-C-restricted CMV-specific TCR beta clonotypes.

This clonotype was recorded a few times. Its antigen remains unidentified. CDR3 length equals 13 residues. Trimming took off 10 bases at V and 1 base at J, with 12 bases between the two ends. The V gene's germline CDR1 is ENHRY and CDR2 SYGVKD. Using its own MiXCR run on the reads, TCRdb lists one record per CDR3 protein. The sample yields a few hundred thousand distinct CDR3 sequences, around 40% seen once. This receptor was identified in a human donor in good health (CMV status not recorded). Some clones in this sample may be carry-over from other donors' samples. This chain connects TRBV10-3 to TRBJ2-3, with unresolved D. This specimen was cultured PBMCs, taken from culture after CMV antigen stimulation. This chain's CDR3 is CATQIGGTDTQYF. The CDR3 DNA sequence: TGTGCCACCCAGATTGGCGGCACAGATACGCAGTATTTT.